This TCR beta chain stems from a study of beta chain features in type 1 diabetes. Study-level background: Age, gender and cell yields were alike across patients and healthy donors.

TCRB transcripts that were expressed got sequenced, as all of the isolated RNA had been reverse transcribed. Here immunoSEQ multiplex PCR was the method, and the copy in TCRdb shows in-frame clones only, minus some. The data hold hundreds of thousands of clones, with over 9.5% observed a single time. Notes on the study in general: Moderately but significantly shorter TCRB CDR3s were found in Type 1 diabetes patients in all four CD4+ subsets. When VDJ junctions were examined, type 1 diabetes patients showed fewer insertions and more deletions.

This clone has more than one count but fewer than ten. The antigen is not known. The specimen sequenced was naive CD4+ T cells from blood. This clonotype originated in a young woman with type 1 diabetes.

The CDR3 nucleotides read TGTGCCAGCAGCTTATATAGTTCAGATACGCAGTATTTT. Protein: CASSLYSSDTQYF. The gene calls are TRBV7-2 and TRBJ2-3, with D unclear. Trimming cost V 2 bases and J 4 bases, with 7 bases left between them. CDR3 length: 13 residues. Germline CDR1 and CDR2: SGHTA and FQGNSA.